This entry features one TCR beta chain sequence. Trimming took 1 base from V and 0 from J, leaving 4 bases between them. CDR1 and CDR2 (germline): SNHLY, FYNNEI. The CDR3 loop spans 15 amino acids. The data were taken from a study of blood T cell repertoires in COVID-19. Data came from immunoSEQ multiplex PCR; TCRdb stores just in-frame clones and leaves some out. In the table there are about 99,000 clones, more than 80% of which are singletons. The V and J genes are TRBV2 and TRBJ2-6; D is unresolved. Source material: peripheral blood. The sequence was obtained from a human donor in a cohort sampled during active COVID-19. CDR3 residues: CASSEDISGANVLTF. CDR3 sequence (DNA): TGTGCCAGCAGTGAAGACATCTCTGGGGCCAACGTCCTGACTTTC.